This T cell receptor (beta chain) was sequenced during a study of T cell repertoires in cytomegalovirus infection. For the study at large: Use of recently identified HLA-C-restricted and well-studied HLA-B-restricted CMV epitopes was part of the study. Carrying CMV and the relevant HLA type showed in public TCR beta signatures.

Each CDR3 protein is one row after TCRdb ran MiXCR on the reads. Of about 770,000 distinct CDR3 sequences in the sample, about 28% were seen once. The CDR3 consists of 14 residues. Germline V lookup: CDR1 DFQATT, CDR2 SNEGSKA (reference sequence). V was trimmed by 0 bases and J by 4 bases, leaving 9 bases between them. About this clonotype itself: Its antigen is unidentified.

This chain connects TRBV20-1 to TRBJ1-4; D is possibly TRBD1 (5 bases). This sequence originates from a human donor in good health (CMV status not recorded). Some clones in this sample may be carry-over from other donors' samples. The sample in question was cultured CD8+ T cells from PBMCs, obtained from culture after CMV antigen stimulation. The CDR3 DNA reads TGCAGTGCTAGAGATAAGGGGTTTAATGAAAAACTGTTTTTT. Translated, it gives CSARDKGFNEKLFF.